A selection of T cell receptor beta chains follows, all from one sample in a study of beta chain features in type 1 diabetes. Here immunoSEQ multiplex PCR was the method, and the copy in TCRdb shows in-frame clones only, minus some. The sample has just over 450,000 clones; approximately 30% are singletons. The sample consisted of naive CD4+ T cells from blood. The receptors were sampled from a man aged 18 to 35 in good health. CDR3s include the opening cysteine and the closing phenylalanine or tryptophan. Fields, in order: clone size, D gene, J gene, V gene, CDR3 DNA, CDR3 protein. The D gene is left open where the match is weak. Not all rows give a size; the values are once, few, many and, for expanded clones, a class.

>few|-|TRBJ1-1|TRBV7-2
TGTGCCAGCAGCTTTTCCAGAATGAACACTGAAGCTTTCTTT
CASSFSRMNTEAFF
>-|-|TRBJ1-6|TRBV30
TGTGCCTGGAGTAATGGGCAAGGTTCACCCCTCCACTTT
CAWSNGQGSPLHF
>-|-|TRBJ2-1|TRBV15
TGTGCCACCAGCAACGGGGGTAGCCGATACAATGAGCAGTTCTTC
CATSNGGSRYNEQFF
>-|TRBD2|TRBJ2-3|TRBV14
TGTGCCAGCAGCCCGGGACTAGCGACTGTCACAGATACGCAGTATTTT
CASSPGLATVTDTQYF
>few|TRBD2|TRBJ2-5|TRBV10-3
TGTGCCATCGCGACTAGCGGAGAGACCCAGTACTTC
CAIATSGETQYF
>-|TRBD2|TRBJ2-5|TRBV7-3
TGTGCCAGCAGCTTGGGAGGGTTGGGGGAGACCCAGTACTTC
CASSLGGLGETQYF
>-|-|TRBJ2-1|TRBV4-2
TGTGCCAGCAGCCGTCGGGAGAGACCCTACAATGAGCAGTTCTTC
CASSRRERPYNEQFF
>-|TRBD1|TRBJ1-5|TRBV30
TGTGCCTGGAGTTTGACAGGGGGCGGCCAGCCCCAGCATTTT
CAWSLTGGGQPQHF
>-|-|TRBJ2-1|TRBV30
TGTGCCTGGATGCATAGTCTAGCGATCTACAATGAGCAGTTCTTC
CAWMHSLAIYNEQFF
>-|-|TRBJ2-7|TRBV7-2
TGTGCCAGCAGCTTGACCGCTTCTCCATCGTACGAGCAGTACTTC
CASSLTASPSYEQYF
>-|-|TRBJ2-1|TRBV10-3
TGTGCCATCAGGACGGACGGCGGCCTGATCAATGAGCAGTTCTTC
CAIRTDGGLINEQFF
>-|-|TRBJ2-1|TRBV5-1
TGCGCCAGCAGCTCTCGCCACCCTATCTACAATGAGCAGTTCTTC
CASSSRHPIYNEQFF
>-|TRBD2|TRBJ2-1|TRBV19
TGTGCCAGTAGTATTCCAGAGACTAGCCTGTTCTTC
CASSIPETSLFF
>few|TRBD1|TRBJ2-5|TRBV4-1
TGCGCCAGCAGCCAAGTTCTGACAGGGTTAAAGACCCAGTACTTC
CASSQVLTGLKTQYF
>-|TRBD1|TRBJ2-3|TRBV29-1
TGCAGCGTTGAAGGCCCCCAGGGGGGCACAGATACGCAGTATTTT
CSVEGPQGGTDTQYF
>-|-|TRBJ1-2|TRBV4-2
TGTGCCAGCAGCCAGGGGAACTATGGCTACACCTTC
CASSQGNYGYTF
>-|-|TRBJ1-2|TRBV7-2
TGTGCCAGCAGCATAGTCTTTGACTATGGCTACACCTTC
CASSIVFDYGYTF
>-|TRBD1|TRBJ2-4|TRBV7-9
TGTGCCAGCAGCTTAGCATTCGGGACAGGGCGTAACATTCAGTACTTC
CASSLAFGTGRNIQYF
>few|-|TRBJ1-5|TRBV30
TGTGCCTGGAGTGTAACTGGAGGGATCGGCAATCAGCCCCAGCATTTT
CAWSVTGGIGNQPQHF
>-|-|TRBJ1-2|TRBV28
TGTGCCAGCAGCCCCGGGGGCGCTTTGGGCTACACCTTC
CASSPGGALGYTF
>once|TRBD2|TRBJ2-7|TRBV7-2
TGTGCCAGCAGCTTAACTGCGGGAGGGAGGTACGAGCAGTACTTC
CASSLTAGGRYEQYF
>-|TRBD1|TRBJ2-1|TRBV6-6
TGTGCCAGCAGTCCGGGACAGGGGAGAGATGAGCAGTTCTTC
CASSPGQGRDEQFF
>few|TRBD1|TRBJ2-3|TRBV2
TGTGCCAGCAGTGGGGACAGGGTGGGAGATACGCAGTATTTT
CASSGDRVGDTQYF
>few|-|TRBJ2-1|TRBV30
TGTGCCTGGAGTTTCTCCTACAATGAGCAGTTCTTC
CAWSFSYNEQFF
>-|-|TRBJ2-5|TRBV7-9
TGTGCCAGCAGCCCAAGACTGGGGGATAAAGAGACCCAGTACTTC
CASSPRLGDKETQYF
>once|-|TRBJ2-1|TRBV10-3
TGTGCCACCCGAGAAGGAAGCTCCTACAATGAGCAGTTCTTC
CATREGSSYNEQFF
>-|TRBD2|TRBJ2-1|TRBV5-1
TGCGCCAGCAGCTCGAGGGGGACTAGCGCTCTGAGCTCCTACAATGAGCAGTTCTTC
CASSSRGTSALSSYNEQFF
>-|-|TRBJ2-3|TRBV7-9
TGTGCCAGCGGACGAGGCAGCACAGATACGCAGTATTTT
CASGRGSTDTQYF
>few|-|TRBJ2-3|TRBV18
TGTGCCAGCTCATTACATCCTGGGCCAGATACGCAGTATTTT
CASSLHPGPDTQYF
>once|-|TRBJ2-7|TRBV5-6
TGTGCCAGCAGCCCGGGGATCGACTACGAGCAGTACTTC
CASSPGIDYEQYF
>few|-|TRBJ2-7|TRBV13
TGTGCCAGCAGCCAACAGCCTCTCGAGCAGTACTTC
CASSQQPLEQYF
>-|-|TRBJ1-2|TRBV7-3
TGTGCCAGCAGCTATGCAGGGAATTATGGCTACACCTTC
CASSYAGNYGYTF
>-|-|TRBJ1-1|TRBV30
TGTGCCTGGAACCTGAGGGGGAACACTGAAGCTTTCTTT
CAWNLRGNTEAFF
>few|-|TRBJ2-5|TRBV18
TGTGCCAGCTCACGGACAGTGGTGGAGACCCAGTACTTC
CASSRTVVETQYF
>-|-|TRBJ1-1|TRBV28
TGTGCCAGCAGGCAGGGAGCCACTGAAGCTTTCTTT
CASRQGATEAFF
>-|TRBD1|TRBJ2-7|TRBV28
TGTGCCAGCAGCCCCCCGGGACAGGGGGCCTACGAGCAGTACTTC
CASSPPGQGAYEQYF
>-|-|TRBJ1-5|TRBV27
TGTGCCAGCAGCGGTGGGACGGCACCTAGCAATCAGCCCCAGCATTTT
CASSGGTAPSNQPQHF
>few|-|TRBJ1-1|TRBV7-2
TGTGCCAGCAGCCTTTGGGTGAACACTGAAGCTTTCTTT
CASSLWVNTEAFF
>-|TRBD2|TRBJ2-5|TRBV6-5
TGTGCCAGCAGTTCCGGGACTATAGAGACCCAGTACTTC
CASSSGTIETQYF
>-|-|TRBJ1-1|TRBV7-2
TGTGCCTTTAGGCAGGATTTGAACACTGAAGCTTTCTTT
CAFRQDLNTEAFF
>-|TRBD2|TRBJ2-5|TRBV9
TGTGCCAGCAGCGTAGTCGGGCTAGCGGGGCAAGAGACCCAGTACTTC
CASSVVGLAGQETQYF
>-|TRBD1|TRBJ2-5|TRBV6-1
TGTGCCAGCAGGATCATGACAGGGGTAGAGACCCAGTACTTC
CASRIMTGVETQYF
>few|-|TRBJ2-7|TRBV9
TGTGCCAGCAGCGTAGAGCAGGGATTCTCCTACGAGCAGTACTTC
CASSVEQGFSYEQYF
>-|-|TRBJ1-2|TRBV15
TGTGCCACCAGCAGACACAGGGACACTGGCTACACCTTC
CATSRHRDTGYTF
>-|TRBD2|TRBJ2-7|TRBV7-9
TGTGCCAGCAGCTTCAGCGGGGGGACCTACGAGCAGTACTTC
CASSFSGGTYEQYF
>few|-|TRBJ2-3|TRBV25-1
TGTGCCAGCAGTGTCCGCGGGGTGGGAGATACGCAGTATTTT
CASSVRGVGDTQYF
>-|-|TRBJ1-4|TRBV5-1
TGCGCCAGCAGCTTGGACAGGGCGGCGGCTAATGAAAAACTGTTTTTT
CASSLDRAAANEKLFF
>-|-|TRBJ2-7|TRBV20-1
TGCAGTGCTAGTCTGGCAAGGGAGCAGTACTTC
CSASLAREQYF
>-|-|TRBJ1-2|TRBV30
TGTGCCTGGACCGCAGATGCCCCCTTATATGGCTACACCTTC
CAWTADAPLYGYTF
>few|TRBD2|TRBJ2-5|TRBV2
TGTGCCAGCAGCCGGACTAGCCCTCAAGAGACCCAGTACTTC
CASSRTSPQETQYF
>few|-|TRBJ2-7|TRBV5-1
TGCGCCAGCAGCCGGACAGTCGCCAACTACGAGCAGTACTTC
CASSRTVANYEQYF
>-|-|TRBJ2-5|TRBV7-3
TGTGCCAGCAGCTTAACCGTCCAAGAGACCCAGTACTTC
CASSLTVQETQYF
>-|TRBD1|TRBJ2-7|TRBV28
TGTGCCAGCAGTCCGCGCAGGGGGTGGTCCTACGAGCAGTACTTC
CASSPRRGWSYEQYF
>-|TRBD2|TRBJ2-1|TRBV7-2
TGTGCCAGCAGCTTAACCGGCACTAGCGGGAGGGCCTCTACGTTCTTC
CASSLTGTSGRASTFF
>-|-|TRBJ1-5|TRBV4-1
TGCGCCAGCAGCCAAGAAGGGCGGGGAGGCCAGCCCCAGCATTTT
CASSQEGRGGQPQHF